The entry that follows covers one T cell receptor beta chain sequence. This entry comes from a study of T cell changes during pregnancy in multiple sclerosis. The data were produced by immunoSEQ multiplex PCR, yet TCRdb's version contains in-frame clones alone and is incomplete. Here the sample spans almost 20,000 clones, 75% to 90% being singletons. The CDR3 loop spans 15 amino acids. Germline V lookup: CDR1 SNHLY, CDR2 FYNNEI. J was trimmed by 5 bases and V by 2 bases; bases with no gene match: 7. The receptor was derived from a female donor in good health, enrolled as a control in a pregnancy study. This specimen consisted of CD8+ T cells from peripheral blood mononuclear cells, obtained after pregnancy. This chain uses TRBV2 with TRBJ2-5; 8 positions match TRBD2. CDR3 bases: TGTGCCAGCAGTGAAACGGGGGGGCCCCGGGAGACCCAGTACTTC. This encodes CASSETGGPRETQYF.